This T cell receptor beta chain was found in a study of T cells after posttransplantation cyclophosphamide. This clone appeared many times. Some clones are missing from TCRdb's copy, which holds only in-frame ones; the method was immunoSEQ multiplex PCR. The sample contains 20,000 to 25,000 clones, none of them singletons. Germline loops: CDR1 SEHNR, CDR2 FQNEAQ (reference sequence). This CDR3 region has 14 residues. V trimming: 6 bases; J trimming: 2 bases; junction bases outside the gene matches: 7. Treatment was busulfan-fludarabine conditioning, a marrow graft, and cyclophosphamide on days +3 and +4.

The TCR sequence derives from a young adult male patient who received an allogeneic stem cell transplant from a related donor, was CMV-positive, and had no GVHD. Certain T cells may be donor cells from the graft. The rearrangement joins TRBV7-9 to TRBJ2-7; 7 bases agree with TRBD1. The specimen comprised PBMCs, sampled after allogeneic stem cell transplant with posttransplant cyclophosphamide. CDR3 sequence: CASRPDRVAYEQYF. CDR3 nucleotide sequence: TGTGCCAGCAGACCTGACAGGGTTGCCTACGAGCAGTACTTC. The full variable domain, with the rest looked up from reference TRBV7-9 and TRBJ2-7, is DTGVSQNPRHKITKRGQNVTFRCDPISEHNRLYWYRQTLGQGPEFLTYFQNEAQLEKSRLLSDRFSAERPKGSFSTLEIQRTEQGDSAMYLCASRPDRVAYEQYFGPGTRLTVT.